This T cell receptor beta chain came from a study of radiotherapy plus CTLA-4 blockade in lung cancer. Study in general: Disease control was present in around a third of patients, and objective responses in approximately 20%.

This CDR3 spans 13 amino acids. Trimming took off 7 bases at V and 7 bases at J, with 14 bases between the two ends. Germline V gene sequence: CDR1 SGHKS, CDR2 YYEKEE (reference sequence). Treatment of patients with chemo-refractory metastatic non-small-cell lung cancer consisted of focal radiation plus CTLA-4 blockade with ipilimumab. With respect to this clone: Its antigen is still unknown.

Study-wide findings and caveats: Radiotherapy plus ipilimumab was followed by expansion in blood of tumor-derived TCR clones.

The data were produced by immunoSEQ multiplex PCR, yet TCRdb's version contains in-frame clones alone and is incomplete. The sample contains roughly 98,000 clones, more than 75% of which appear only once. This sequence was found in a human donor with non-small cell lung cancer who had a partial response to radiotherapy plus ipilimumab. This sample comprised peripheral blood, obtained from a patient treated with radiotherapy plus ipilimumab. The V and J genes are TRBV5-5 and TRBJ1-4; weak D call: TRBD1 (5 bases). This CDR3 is CASGPSGFEKLFF. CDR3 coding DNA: TGTGCCAGCGGCCCGTCAGGGTTTGAAAAACTGTTTTTT.